This T cell receptor (beta chain) was obtained from a study of blood T cells in healthy people across ages. Study-level background: Template switching retrieved approximately one barcoded beta molecule for each two T cells.

A second PCR of roughly 7 to 11 cycles used a sample-barcoded 5' primer and a J-beta primer mix. TCRdb reprocessed the 5' RACE reads with MiXCR, giving one entry per CDR3 protein. The sample lists approximately 780,000 distinct CDR3 sequences; about 26% were seen once. Between the trimmed V and J ends, which lost 3 bases and 6 bases, there was a span of 15 bases. Germline V CDR1 and CDR2: KGHSH, LQKENI. The CDR3 consists of 15 residues. The sample was also reused in another study, on T cells of mothers and their children. That work adds: Among related mother-child pairs, overlap was slightly higher than in unrelated pairs, though not significantly.

Material for sequencing was blood. The chain is built from TRBV18 and TRBJ2-1, with a possible D match to TRBD1 (5 bases). The source is a boy younger than 18 in good health. Here the CDR3 DNA reads TGTGCCAGCTCACCCCTGTCCAGGGTGGGCAATGAGCAGTTCTTC. Translated: CASSPLSRVGNEQFF.